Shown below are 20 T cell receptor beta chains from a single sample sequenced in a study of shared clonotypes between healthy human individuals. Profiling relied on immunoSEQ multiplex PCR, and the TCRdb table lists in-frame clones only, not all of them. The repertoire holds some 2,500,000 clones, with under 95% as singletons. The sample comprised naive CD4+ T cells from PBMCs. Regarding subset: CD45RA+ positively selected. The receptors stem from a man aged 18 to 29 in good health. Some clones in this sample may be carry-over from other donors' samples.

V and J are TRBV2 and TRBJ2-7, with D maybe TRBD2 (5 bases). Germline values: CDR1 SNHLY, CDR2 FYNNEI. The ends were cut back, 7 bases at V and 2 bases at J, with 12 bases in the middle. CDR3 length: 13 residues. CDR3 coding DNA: TGTGCCAGCAAAGTGGGGAGCACCTACGAGCAGTACTTC. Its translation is CASKVGSTYEQYF. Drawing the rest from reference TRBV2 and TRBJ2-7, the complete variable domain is EPEVTQTPSHQVTQMGQEVILRCVPISNHLYFYWYRQILGQKVEFLVSFYNNEISEKSEIFDDQFSVERPDGSNFTLKIRSTKLEDSAMYFCASKVGSTYEQYFGPGTRLTVT.

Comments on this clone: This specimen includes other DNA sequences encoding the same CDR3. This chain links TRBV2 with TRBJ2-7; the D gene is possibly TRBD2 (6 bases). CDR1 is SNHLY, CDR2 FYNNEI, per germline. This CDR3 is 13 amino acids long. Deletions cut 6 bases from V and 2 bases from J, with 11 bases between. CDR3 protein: CASSSGGPYEQYF. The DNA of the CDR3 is TGTGCCAGCAGCTCAGGAGGGCCCTACGAGCAGTACTTC.

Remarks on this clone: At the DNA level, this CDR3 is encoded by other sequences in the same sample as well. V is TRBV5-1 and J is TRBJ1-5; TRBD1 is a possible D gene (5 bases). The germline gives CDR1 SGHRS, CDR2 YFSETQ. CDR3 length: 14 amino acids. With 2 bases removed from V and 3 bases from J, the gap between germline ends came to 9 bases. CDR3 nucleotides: TGCGCCAGCAGCTTACAAGGGGACAATCAGCCCCAGCATTTT. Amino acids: CASSLQGDNQPQHF.

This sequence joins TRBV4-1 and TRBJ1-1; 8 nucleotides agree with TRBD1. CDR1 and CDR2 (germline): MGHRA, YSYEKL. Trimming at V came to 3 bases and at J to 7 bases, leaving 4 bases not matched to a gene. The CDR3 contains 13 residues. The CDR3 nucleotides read TGCGCCAGCAGCCAGGACAGGGTGGGTGAAGCTTTCTTT. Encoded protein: CASSQDRVGEAFF.

CDR3: CASTGGGARTEAFF. The CDR3 DNA is TGTGCCAGCACCGGCGGGGGGGCGAGGACTGAAGCTTTCTTT. J is TRBJ1-1 and V is TRBV6-6, with D perhaps matching TRBD1 (6 bases). CDR1 MNHNY and CDR2 SVGAGI come from the germline V gene (reference sequence). The CDR3 has 14 residues. V was clipped by 7 bases and J by 5 bases, with 17 bases between them.

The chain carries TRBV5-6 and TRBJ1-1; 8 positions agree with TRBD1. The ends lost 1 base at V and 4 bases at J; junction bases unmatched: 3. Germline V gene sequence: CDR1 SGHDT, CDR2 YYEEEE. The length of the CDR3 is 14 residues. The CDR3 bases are TGTGCCAGCAGCTTGTGGCAGGGGGCCACTGAAGCTTTCTTT. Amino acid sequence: CASSLWQGATEAFF.

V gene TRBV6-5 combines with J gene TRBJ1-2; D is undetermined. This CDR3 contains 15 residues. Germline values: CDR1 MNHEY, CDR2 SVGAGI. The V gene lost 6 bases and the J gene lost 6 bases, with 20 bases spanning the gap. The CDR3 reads CASSKSPGRWDGYTF. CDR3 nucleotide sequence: TGTGCCAGCAGCAAGTCCCCTGGTCGCTGGGATGGCTACACCTTC.

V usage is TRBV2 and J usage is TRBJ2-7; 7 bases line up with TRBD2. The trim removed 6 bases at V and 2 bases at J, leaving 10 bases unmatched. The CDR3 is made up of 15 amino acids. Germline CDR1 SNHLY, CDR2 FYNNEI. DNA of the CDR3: TGTGCCAGCAGCGGGGGGTCTAGCGGAACCTACGAGCAGTACTTC. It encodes CASSGGSSGTYEQYF.

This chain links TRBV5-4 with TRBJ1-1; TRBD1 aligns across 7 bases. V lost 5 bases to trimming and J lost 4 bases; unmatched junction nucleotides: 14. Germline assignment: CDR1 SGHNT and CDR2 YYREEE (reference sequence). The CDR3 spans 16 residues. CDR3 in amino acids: CASRLGPGGRSTEAFF. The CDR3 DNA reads TGTGCCAGCAGACTCGGACCAGGGGGGCGGTCCACTGAAGCTTTCTTT. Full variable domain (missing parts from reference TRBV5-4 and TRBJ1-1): ETGVTQSPTHLIKTRGQQVTLRCSSQSGHNTVSWYQQALGQGPQFIFQYYREEENGRGNFPPRFSGLQFPNYSSELNVNALELDDSALYLCASRLGPGGRSTEAFFGQGTRLTVV.

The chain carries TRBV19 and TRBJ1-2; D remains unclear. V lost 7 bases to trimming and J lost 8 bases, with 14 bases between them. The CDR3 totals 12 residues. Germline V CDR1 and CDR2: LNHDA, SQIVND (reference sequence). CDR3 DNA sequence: TGTGCCAGTAAACTCGGGCCTGGGGGCTACACCTTC. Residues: CASKLGPGGYTF.

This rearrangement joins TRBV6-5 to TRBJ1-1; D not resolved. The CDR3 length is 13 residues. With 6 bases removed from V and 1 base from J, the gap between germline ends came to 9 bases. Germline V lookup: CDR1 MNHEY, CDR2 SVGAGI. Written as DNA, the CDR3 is TGTGCCAGCAGGCACGGGCAGAACACTGAAGCTTTCTTT. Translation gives CASRHGQNTEAFF.

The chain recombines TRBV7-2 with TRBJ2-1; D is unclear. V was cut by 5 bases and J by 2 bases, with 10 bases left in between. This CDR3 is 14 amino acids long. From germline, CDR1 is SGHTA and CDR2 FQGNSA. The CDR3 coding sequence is TGTGCCAGCAGCCCTCCAATGGCCTACAATGAGCAGTTCTTC. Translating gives CASSPPMAYNEQFF. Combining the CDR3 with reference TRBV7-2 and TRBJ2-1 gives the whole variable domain GAGVSQSPSNKVTEKGKDVELRCDPISGHTALYWYRQSLGQGLEFLIYFQGNSAPDKSGLPSDRFSAERTGGSVSTLTIQRTQQEDSAVYLCASSPPMAYNEQFFGPGTRLTVL.

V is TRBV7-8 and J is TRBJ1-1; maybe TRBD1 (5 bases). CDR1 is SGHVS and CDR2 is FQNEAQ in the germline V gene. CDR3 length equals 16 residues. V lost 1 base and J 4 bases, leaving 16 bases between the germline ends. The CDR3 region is CASSLVGGALGTEAFF. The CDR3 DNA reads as TGTGCCAGCAGCTTAGTCGGCGGGGCATTGGGCACTGAAGCTTTCTTT.

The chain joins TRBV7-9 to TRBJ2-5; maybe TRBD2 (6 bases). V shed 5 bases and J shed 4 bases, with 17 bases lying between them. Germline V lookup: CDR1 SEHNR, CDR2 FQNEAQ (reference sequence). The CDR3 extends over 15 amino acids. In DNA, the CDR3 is TGTGCCAGCAGCCCGCCCGGAGGGGCGAGAGAGACCCAGTACTTC. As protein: CASSPPGGARETQYF.

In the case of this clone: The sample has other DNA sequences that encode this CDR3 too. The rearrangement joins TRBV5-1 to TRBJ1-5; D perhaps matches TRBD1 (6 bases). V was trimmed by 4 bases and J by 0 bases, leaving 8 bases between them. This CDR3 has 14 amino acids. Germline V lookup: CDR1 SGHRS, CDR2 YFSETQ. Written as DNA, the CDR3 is TGCGCCAGCAGCCCGACAGGTAGCAATCAGCCCCAGCATTTT. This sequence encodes CASSPTGSNQPQHF.

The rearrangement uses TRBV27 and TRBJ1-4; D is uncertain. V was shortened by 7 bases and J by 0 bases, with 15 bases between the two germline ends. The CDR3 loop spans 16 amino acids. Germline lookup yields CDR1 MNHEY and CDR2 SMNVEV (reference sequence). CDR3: CASTGSPATTNEKLFF. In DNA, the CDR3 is TGTGCCAGCACTGGGTCTCCAGCTACAACTAATGAAAAACTGTTTTTT.

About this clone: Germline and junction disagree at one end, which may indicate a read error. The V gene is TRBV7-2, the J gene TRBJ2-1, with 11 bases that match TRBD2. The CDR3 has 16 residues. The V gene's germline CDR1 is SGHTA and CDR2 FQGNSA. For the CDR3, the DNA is TGTGCCAGCAGCCTAGCCGGGACTAGCGGTGAAGATGAGCAGTTCTTC. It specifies CASSLAGTSGEDEQFF.

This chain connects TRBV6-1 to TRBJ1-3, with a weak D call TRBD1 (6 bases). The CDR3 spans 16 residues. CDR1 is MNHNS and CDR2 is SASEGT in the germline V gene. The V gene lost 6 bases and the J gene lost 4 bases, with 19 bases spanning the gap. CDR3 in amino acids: CASREQGMAQGNTIYF. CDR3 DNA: TGTGCCAGCAGGGAACAGGGTATGGCCCAAGGAAACACCATATATTTT.

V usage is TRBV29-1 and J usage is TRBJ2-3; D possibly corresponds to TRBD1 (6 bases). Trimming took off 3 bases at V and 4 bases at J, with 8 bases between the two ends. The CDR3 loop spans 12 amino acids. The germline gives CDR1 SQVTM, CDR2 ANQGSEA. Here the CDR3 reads CSVDTGPDTQYF. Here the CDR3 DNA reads TGCAGCGTTGATACAGGGCCAGATACGCAGTATTTT.

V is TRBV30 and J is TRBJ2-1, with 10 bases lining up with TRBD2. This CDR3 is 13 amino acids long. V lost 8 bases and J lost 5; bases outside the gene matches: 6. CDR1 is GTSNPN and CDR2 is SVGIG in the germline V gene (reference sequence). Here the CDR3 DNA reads TGTGCCCGAGGCCTAGCGGGAGACAATGAGCAGTTCTTC. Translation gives CARGLAGDNEQFF. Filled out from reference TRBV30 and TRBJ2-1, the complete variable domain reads SQTIHQWPATLVQPVGSPLSLECTVEGTSNPNLYWYRQAAGRGLQLLFYSVGIGQISSEVPQNLSASRPQDRQFILSSKKLLLSDSGFYLCARGLAGDNEQFFGPGTRLTVL.